Listed below are T cell receptor beta chains from one sample, sequenced in a study of CXCR3-negative and CXCR3-positive naive CD8 T cells. TCRdb re-analyzed the 5' RACE reads; it lists each CDR3 protein once, without DNA. This repertoire includes 70,000 to 100,000 distinct CDR3 sequences. Material: naive CXCR3- CD8+ T cells from blood. These receptors originate from a human donor in good health. Some clones in this sample may be carry-over from other donors' samples. CDR3s include the opening cysteine and the closing phenylalanine or tryptophan. Fields, in order: V gene, J gene, CDR3 protein.

>TRBV4-3|TRBJ1-2
CASSQPGQGVARGYTF
>TRBV25-1|TRBJ1-2
CASSEFPGQGIANYGYTF
>TRBV29-1|TRBJ2-7
CSVEWGMTENYEQYF
>TRBV29-1|TRBJ2-5
CSVESSKGLAVQETQYF
>TRBV7-9|TRBJ2-7
CASSLGVGYEQYF
>TRBV5-1|TRBJ1-1
CASSWGTGEGEAFF
>TRBV7-9|TRBJ2-7
CASSFGGLAGAIPYEQYF
>TRBV5-6|TRBJ1-1
CASSPAGGEAFF
>TRBV7-6|TRBJ2-2
CASSLVGAITGELFF
>TRBV12-3/TRBV12-4|TRBJ1-4
CASSLSEDPNEKLFF
>TRBV29-1|TRBJ2-3
CSDGGGGDGNTDTQYF
>TRBV2|TRBJ2-2
CASREETGLAGELFF
>TRBV27|TRBJ2-1
CASSYGSVDEQFF
>TRBV12-3/TRBV12-4|TRBJ1-2
CASSPGLHYGYTF
>TRBV28|TRBJ2-7
CASSLSAYEQYF
>TRBV29-1|TRBJ2-3
CSVEDLLSDGTDTQYF
>TRBV4-3|TRBJ1-1
CASSQDRGGLTTEAFF